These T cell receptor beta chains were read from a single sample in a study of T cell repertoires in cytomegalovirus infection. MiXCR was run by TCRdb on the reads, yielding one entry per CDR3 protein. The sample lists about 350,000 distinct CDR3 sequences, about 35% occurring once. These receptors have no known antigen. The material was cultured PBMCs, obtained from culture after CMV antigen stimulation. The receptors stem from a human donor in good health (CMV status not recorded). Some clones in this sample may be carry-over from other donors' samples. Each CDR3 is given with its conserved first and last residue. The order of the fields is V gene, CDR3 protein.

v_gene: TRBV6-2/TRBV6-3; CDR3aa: CASGTTIYEQYF
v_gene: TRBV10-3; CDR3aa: CAISGGGAKNIQYF
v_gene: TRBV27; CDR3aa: CASSAGGSYNSPLHF
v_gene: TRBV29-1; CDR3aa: CSVEEWTDSGANVLTF
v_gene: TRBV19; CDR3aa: CASSSLAGFANEQFF
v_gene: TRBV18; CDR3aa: CASSPGVHEQYF
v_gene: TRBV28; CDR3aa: CASSLSRGPYEQYF
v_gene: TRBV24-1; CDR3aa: CATSDALQGAGELFF
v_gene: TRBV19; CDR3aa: CASTPGVPGQYNEQFF
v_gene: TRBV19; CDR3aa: CASKRRGSTETQYF
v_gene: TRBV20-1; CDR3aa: CSARDGRRVSQETQYF
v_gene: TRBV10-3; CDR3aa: CAISSDSYNEQFF
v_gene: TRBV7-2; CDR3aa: CASSLVPGLGGSTDTQYF
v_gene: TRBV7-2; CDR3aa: CASCPLIFGYTF
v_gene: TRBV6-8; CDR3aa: CASSRGRYQETQYF
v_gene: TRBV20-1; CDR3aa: CSAGEVGGRARRYEQYF
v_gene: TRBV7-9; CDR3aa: CASSLGRNSGNTIYF
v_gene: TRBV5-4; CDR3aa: CASSRRGGEQFF
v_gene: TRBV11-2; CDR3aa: CASSLEAAPNYGYTF
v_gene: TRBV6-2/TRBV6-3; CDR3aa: CASSYNTLNTEAFF
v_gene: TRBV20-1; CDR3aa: CSASPGGLSGNTIYF
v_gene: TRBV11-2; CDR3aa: CASSPRYTEAFF
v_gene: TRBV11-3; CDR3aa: CASSSARDTDTQYF
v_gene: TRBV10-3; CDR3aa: CAISPGGGAETQYF
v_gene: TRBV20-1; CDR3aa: CSASPTSGNTDTQYF
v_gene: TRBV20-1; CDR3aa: CSARGIALADTQYF
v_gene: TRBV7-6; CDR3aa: CASGPRIGTEAFF
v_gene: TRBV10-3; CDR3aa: CAIASTGVTYGYTF
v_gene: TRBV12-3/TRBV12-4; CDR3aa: CASTLGQGNVEQYF
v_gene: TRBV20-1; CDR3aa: CSAKGAGANLYTDTQYF
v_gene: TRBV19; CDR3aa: CASKPHGGRTGNTGELFF
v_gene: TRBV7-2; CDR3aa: CASSLVRGVELFF
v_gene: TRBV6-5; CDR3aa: CASSYGEAYNEQFF
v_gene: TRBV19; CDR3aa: CATHIQGHSNQPQHF
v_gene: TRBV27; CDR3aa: CASKASGSYEQYF
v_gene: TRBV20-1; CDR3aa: CSALSWGGNEQFF
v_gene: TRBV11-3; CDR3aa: CASSLAGRISGANVLTF
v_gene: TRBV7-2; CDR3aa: CASSSGQGMDTQYF
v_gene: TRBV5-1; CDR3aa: CASSLKPTGTVIQETQYF
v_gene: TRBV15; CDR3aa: CATSRDVQGRKTQYF
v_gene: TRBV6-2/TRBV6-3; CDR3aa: CASSYSGSASYEQYF
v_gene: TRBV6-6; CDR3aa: CASSYGRGGGGTDTQYF
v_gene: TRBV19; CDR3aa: CASSVLATQYF
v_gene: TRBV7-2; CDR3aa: CASRRDATNEKLFF
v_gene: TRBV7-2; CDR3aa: CASSLATGEADYGYTF
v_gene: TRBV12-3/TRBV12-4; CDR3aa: CASSTGTSELGPETQYF
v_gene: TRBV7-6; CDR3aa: CASILGAAGGSTDTQYF
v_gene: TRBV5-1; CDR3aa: CASKLGPHTDTQYF
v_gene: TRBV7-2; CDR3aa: CASSFSPVSQETQYF
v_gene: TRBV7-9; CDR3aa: CASMRTGGAETQYF
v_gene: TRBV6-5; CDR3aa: CASSWGDREITEAFF
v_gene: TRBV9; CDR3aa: CASSLTPGLVNEQFF
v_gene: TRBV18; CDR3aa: CASSPPSEGTTQYF
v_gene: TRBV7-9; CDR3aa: CASSLPPGQGLRGANVLTF
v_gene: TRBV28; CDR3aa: CASSPGTGGMYEQYF